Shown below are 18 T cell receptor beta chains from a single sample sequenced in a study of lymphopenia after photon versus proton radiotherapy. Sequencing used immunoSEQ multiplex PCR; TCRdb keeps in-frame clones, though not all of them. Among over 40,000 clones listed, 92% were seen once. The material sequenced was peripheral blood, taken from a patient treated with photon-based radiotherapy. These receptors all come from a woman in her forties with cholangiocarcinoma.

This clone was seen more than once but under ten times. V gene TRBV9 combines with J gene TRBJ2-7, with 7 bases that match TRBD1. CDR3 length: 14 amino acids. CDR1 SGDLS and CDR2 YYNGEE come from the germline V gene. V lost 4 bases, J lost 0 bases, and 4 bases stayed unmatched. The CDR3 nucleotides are TGTGCCAGCAGCACCGGGACAGACTCCTACGAGCAGTACTTC. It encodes CASSTGTDSYEQYF.

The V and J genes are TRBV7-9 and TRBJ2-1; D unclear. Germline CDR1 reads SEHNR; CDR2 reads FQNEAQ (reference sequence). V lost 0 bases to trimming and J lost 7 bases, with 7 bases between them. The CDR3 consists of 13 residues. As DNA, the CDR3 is TGTGCCAGCAGCTTAGCGCTTGGGAATGAGCAGTTCTTC. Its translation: CASSLALGNEQFF.

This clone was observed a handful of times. CDR3 sequence (DNA): TGTGCCAGCAGCCGCGGGGGGTGGAACACTGAAGCTTTCTTT. Its translation is CASSRGGWNTEAFF. The chain carries TRBV7-9 and TRBJ1-1; D is possibly TRBD1 (5 bases). The V end lost 5 bases, the J end lost 1 base, and 11 bases lay between the germline ends. The CDR3 is 14 amino acids. Germline CDR1 reads SEHNR; CDR2 reads FQNEAQ (reference sequence).

The CDR3 loop reads CASSPPGQFEQYF. The CDR3 bases are TGTGCCAGCAGTCCCCCCGGGCAGTTCGAGCAGTACTTC. The V gene is TRBV6-5, the J gene TRBJ2-7, with D unresolved. The V end lost 5 bases, the J end lost 6 bases, and 14 bases lay between the germline ends. The CDR3 is 13 amino acids. Germline CDR1 MNHEY, CDR2 SVGAGI.

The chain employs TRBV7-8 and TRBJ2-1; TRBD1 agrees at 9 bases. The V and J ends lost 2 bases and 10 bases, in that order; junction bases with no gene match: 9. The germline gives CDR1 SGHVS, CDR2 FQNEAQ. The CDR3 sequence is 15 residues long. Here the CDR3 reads CASSLNRGPSDEQFF. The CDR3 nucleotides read TGTGCCAGCAGCTTAAACAGGGGGCCGTCGGACGAGCAGTTCTTC.

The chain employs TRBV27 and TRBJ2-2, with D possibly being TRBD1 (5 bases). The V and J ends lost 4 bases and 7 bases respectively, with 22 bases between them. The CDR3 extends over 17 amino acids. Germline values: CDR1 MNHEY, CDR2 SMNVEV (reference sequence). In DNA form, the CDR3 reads TGTGCCAGCAGTTCTGCAGGGTTAACATATGAGGTCGGGGAGCTGTTTTTT. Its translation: CASSSAGLTYEVGELFF.

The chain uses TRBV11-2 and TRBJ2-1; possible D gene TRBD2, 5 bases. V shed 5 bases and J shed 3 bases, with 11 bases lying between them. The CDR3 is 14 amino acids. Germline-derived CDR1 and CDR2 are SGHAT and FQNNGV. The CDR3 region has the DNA TGTGCCAGCAGCCTAGCACCTAGCTACAATGAGCAGTTCTTC. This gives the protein CASSLAPSYNEQFF.

CDR3 protein: CASSQGQGVFGYTF. CDR3 DNA: TGTGCCAGCAGTCAAGGACAGGGGGTGTTTGGCTACACCTTC. This sequence joins TRBV28 and TRBJ1-2, with TRBD1 matching 10 bases. The CDR3 length is 14 residues. Germline V gene data show CDR1 as MDHEN and CDR2 as SYDVKM. After removal of 5 bases from V and 7 bases from J, the junction contained 7 bases not matched to a gene.

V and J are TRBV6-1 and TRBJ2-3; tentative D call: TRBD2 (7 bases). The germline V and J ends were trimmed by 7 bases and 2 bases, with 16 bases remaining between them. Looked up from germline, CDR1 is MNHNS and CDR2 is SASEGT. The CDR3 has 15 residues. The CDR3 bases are TGTGCCAGCACTACGCGGGGGCTGAACACAGATACGCAGTATTTT. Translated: CASTTRGLNTDTQYF.

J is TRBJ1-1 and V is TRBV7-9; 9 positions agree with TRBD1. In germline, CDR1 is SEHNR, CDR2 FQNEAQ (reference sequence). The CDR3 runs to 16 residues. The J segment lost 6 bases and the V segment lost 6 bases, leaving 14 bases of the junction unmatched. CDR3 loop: CASSPPPGTGRAEAFF. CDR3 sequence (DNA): TGTGCCAGCAGTCCCCCCCCCGGGACAGGGAGGGCTGAAGCTTTCTTT.

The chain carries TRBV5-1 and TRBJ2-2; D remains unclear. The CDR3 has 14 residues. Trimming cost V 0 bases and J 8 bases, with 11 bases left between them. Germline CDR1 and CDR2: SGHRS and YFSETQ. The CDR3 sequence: CASSLAKAAGELFF. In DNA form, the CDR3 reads TGCGCCAGCAGCTTGGCCAAAGCCGCGGGGGAGCTGTTTTTT.

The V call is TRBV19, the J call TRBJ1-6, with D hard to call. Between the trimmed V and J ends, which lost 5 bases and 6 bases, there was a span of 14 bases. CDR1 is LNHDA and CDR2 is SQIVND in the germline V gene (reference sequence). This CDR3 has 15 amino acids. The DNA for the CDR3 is TGTGCCAGTAGTGAGACCGGGCCGCTTAATTCACCCCTCCACTTT. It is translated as CASSETGPLNSPLHF.

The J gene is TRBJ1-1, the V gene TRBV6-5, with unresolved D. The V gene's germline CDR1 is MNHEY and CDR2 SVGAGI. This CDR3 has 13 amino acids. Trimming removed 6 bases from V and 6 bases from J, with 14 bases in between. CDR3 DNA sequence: TGTGCCAGCAGCCTCTCTCGCACCGCTGAAGCTTTCTTT. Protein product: CASSLSRTAEAFF.

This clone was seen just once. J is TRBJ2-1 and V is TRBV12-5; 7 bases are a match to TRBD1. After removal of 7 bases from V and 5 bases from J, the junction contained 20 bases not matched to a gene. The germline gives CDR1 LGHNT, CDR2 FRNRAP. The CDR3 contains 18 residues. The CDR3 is CASARLPPAQGLNNEQFF. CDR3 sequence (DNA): TGTGCTAGTGCCAGACTCCCCCCCGCACAGGGGCTCAACAATGAGCAGTTCTTC.

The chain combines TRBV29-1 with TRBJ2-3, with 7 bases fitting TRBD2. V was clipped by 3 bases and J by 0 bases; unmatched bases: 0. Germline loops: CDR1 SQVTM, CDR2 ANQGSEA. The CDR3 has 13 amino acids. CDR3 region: CSVDGRSTDTQYF. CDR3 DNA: TGCAGCGTTGACGGGAGGAGCACAGATACGCAGTATTTT.

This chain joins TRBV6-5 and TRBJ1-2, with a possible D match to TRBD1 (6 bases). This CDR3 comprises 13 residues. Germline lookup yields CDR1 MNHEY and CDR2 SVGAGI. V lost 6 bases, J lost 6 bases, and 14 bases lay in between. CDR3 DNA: TGTGCCAGCAGACGAGGGGGAAGGGATGGCTACACCTTC. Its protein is CASRRGGRDGYTF.

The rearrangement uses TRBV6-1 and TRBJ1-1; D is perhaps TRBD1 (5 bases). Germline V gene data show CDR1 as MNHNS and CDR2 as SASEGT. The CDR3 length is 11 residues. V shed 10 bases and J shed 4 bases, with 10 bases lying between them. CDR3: CATERGTEAFF. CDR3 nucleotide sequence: TGTGCCACTGAAAGGGGCACTGAAGCTTTCTTT.

CDR3 region: CASSRDGGEKLFF. The DNA of the CDR3 is TGTGCCAGTAGTAGGGATGGGGGAGAAAAACTGTTTTTT. V gene TRBV19 combines with J gene TRBJ1-4, with D maybe TRBD1 (5 bases). This CDR3 is 13 amino acids long. Germline values: CDR1 LNHDA, CDR2 SQIVND (reference sequence). V lost 4 bases and J 8 bases, leaving 11 bases between the germline ends. Full variable domain (remainder filled in from reference TRBV19 and TRBJ1-4): DGGITQSPKYLFRKEGQNVTLSCEQNLNHDAMYWYRQDPGQGLRLIYYSQIVNDFQKGDIAEGYSVSREKKESFPLTVTSAQKNPTAFYLCASSRDGGEKLFFGSGTQLSVL.